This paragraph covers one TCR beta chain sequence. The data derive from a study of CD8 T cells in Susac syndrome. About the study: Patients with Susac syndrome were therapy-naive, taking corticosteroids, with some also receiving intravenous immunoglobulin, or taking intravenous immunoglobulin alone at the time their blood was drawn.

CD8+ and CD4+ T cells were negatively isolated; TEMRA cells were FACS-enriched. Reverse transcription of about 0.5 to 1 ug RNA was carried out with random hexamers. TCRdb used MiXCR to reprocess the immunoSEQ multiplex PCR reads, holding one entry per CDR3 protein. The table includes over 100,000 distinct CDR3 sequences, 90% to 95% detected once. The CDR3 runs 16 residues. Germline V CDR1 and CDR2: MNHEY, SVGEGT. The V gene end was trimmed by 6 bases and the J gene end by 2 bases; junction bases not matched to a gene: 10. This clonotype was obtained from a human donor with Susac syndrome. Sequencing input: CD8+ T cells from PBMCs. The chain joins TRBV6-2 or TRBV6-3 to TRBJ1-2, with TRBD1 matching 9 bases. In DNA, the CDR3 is TGTGCCAGCAGCCCCCTTCGCGGACAGGGGAACTATGGCTACACCTTC. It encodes CASSPLRGQGNYGYTF.